These 31 T cell receptor beta chains originate from one sample sequenced in a study of human T cells and chemical hapten exposure. Each CDR3 protein gets one entry after TCRdb re-called the RACE reads with MiXCR. This sample carries about 68,000 distinct CDR3 sequences, about a tenth of them seen once, and the ten largest clones take about 5%. The time point denotes: pre-sensitization, week 0. The treatment denotes: therapeutic diphenylcyclopropenone sensitization with weekly scalp DPC. Sequences were derived from whole blood, sampled in connection with sensitization to the hapten diphenylcyclopropenone (DPC). The receptors here all came from a woman aged 45-59 years with alopecia areata. Some clones in this sample may be carry-over from other donors' samples.

This clonotype is medium-sized. The chain links TRBV18 to TRBJ2-7; D is possibly TRBD1 (5 bases). This CDR3 spans 12 amino acids. Germline CDR1 is KGHSH and CDR2 is LQKENI. The V end lost 6 bases, the J end lost 4 bases, and 10 bases lay between the germline ends. CDR3 bases: TGTGCCAGCTCTTCGACAGAGTACGAGCAGTACTTC. Protein: CASSSTEYEQYF. The whole variable domain, remainder taken from reference TRBV18 and TRBJ2-7, is NAGVMQNPRHLVRRRGQEARLRCSPMKGHSHVYWYRQLPEEGLKFMVYLQKENIIDESGMPKERFSAEFPKEGPSILRIQQVVRGDSAAYFCASSSTEYEQYFGPGTRLTVT.

The chain has TRBV2 and TRBJ2-5, with TRBD1 identical over 12 bases. V gave up 6 bases and J gave up 6 bases; unmatched junction bases: 2. This CDR3 is built from 13 residues. CDR1 is SNHLY, CDR2 FYNNEI, per germline. The CDR3: CASSRDRGQTQYF. The CDR3, as DNA: TGTGCCAGCAGCCGGGACAGGGGGCAGACCCAGTACTTC.

This clonotype was found many times. The V call is TRBV2, the J call TRBJ1-3; 7 positions agree with TRBD1. The CDR3 is 17 residues long. Germline loops: CDR1 SNHLY, CDR2 FYNNEI. V was clipped by 6 bases and J by 0 bases; unmatched bases: 11. DNA for the CDR3: TGTGCCAGCAGCCCCAACACAGGGGTCAGCTCTGGAAACACCATATATTTT. It translates to CASSPNTGVSSGNTIYF.

This clonotype was detected a few times. The J gene is TRBJ2-7, the V gene TRBV5-1; TRBD2 agrees at 8 bases. The V and J ends lost 4 bases and 3 bases, in that order; junction bases with no gene match: 6. Looked up from germline, CDR1 is SGHRS and CDR2 is YFSETQ. The CDR3 sequence is 14 residues long. CDR3 loop: CASSTGLAGYEQYF. In DNA, the CDR3 is TGCGCCAGCAGCACCGGACTAGCAGGCTACGAGCAGTACTTC.

This clonotype was counted a few times. The chain joins TRBV28 to TRBJ1-3; D remains ambiguous. V shed 6 bases and J shed 2 bases, with 11 bases lying between them. Germline values: CDR1 MDHEN, CDR2 SYDVKM. The CDR3 length is 14 residues. The CDR3 sequence is CASRRTRPGNTIYF. In DNA, the CDR3 is TGTGCCAGCAGACGCACAAGGCCTGGAAACACCATATATTTT.

This clonotype was seen repeatedly, ten times or more. V usage is TRBV29-1 and J usage is TRBJ1-5; a weak D match, TRBD1 (5 bases). V lost 4 bases and J lost 2, with 9 bases in between. The CDR3 has 13 amino acids. Germline V gene data show CDR1 as SQVTM and CDR2 as ANQGSEA. CDR3 amino acids: CSVGGNGNQPQHF. The CDR3 DNA follows: TGCAGCGTTGGGGGGAACGGCAATCAGCCCCAGCATTTT.

This clonotype appeared many times. The V gene is TRBV2, the J gene TRBJ2-4, with a weak D call TRBD1 (6 bases). Germline V gene sequence: CDR1 SNHLY, CDR2 FYNNEI. Trimming cost V 4 bases and J 3 bases, with 13 bases left between them. This CDR3 is 15 amino acids long. The CDR3 spells CASSVFGGGKNIQYF. CDR3 DNA sequence: TGTGCCAGCAGTGTTTTTGGGGGCGGCAAAAACATTCAGTACTTC.

This clonotype was observed many times. This rearrangement joins TRBV2 to TRBJ1-4; no clear D. Germline V gene lookup returns CDR1 SNHLY and CDR2 FYNNEI. V was pared by 6 bases and J by 0 bases, with 11 bases between. The CDR3 is made up of 15 amino acids. The CDR3 DNA sequence: TGTGCCAGCAGGGAACGGAGGGCAACTAATGAAAAACTGTTTTTT. It is translated as CASRERRATNEKLFF.

The rearrangement uses TRBV11-1 and TRBJ1-1; D is unclear. The V gene lost 5 bases and the J gene lost 8 bases, with 18 bases spanning the gap. CDR3 length equals 14 residues. Germline V gives CDR1 SGHAT, CDR2 FQDESV (reference sequence). The DNA for the CDR3 is TGTGCCAGCAGCCCGCTGAATGGGATAGAAGAAGCTTTCTTT. It codes for CASSPLNGIEEAFF.

The table lists this clonotype with many counts. This chain links TRBV7-6 with TRBJ1-6; D remains ambiguous. Germline V gene sequence: CDR1 SGHVS, CDR2 FNYEAQ. The CDR3 runs to 16 residues. Deletions cut 5 bases from V and 7 bases from J, with 18 bases between. This CDR3 reads CASSPAEAGANSPLHF. The CDR3 region has the DNA TGTGCCAGCAGCCCTGCGGAGGCAGGAGCCAATTCACCCCTCCACTTT. Complete variable domain (other parts from reference TRBV7-6 and TRBJ1-6): GAGVSQSPRYKVTKRGQDVALRCDPISGHVSLYWYRQALGQGPEFLTYFNYEAQQDKSGLPNDRFSAERPEGSISTLTIQRTEQRDSAMYRCASSPAEAGANSPLHFGNGTRLTVT.

This clonotype has ten or more counts. This chain joins TRBV20-1 and TRBJ1-2; perhaps TRBD1 as D (5 bases). Trimming took off 6 bases at V and 3 bases at J, with 17 bases between the two ends. Looked up from germline, CDR1 is DFQATT and CDR2 is SNEGSKA (reference sequence). The length of the CDR3 is 14 residues. This CDR3 is CSAEEGDRYYGYTF. Here the CDR3 DNA reads TGCAGTGCCGAAGAAGGGGACCGCTACTATGGCTACACCTTC.

This clonotype was counted at least ten times. The chain employs TRBV29-1 and TRBJ1-1; D is perhaps TRBD1 (5 bases). CDR1 is SQVTM and CDR2 is ANQGSEA in the germline V gene. V dropped 6 bases and J dropped 5 bases, with 16 bases sitting between them. The CDR3 totals 13 residues. The CDR3 loop is CSVSGGVTTEAFF. CDR3 nucleotides: TGCAGCGTCTCCGGGGGGGTGACGACTGAAGCTTTCTTT.

The chain joins TRBV5-5 to TRBJ1-1; 7 positions match TRBD1. The V segment lost 4 bases and the J segment 4 bases; nucleotides outside the gene matches: 10. Germline CDR1 and CDR2: SGHKS and YYEKEE (reference sequence). This CDR3 is 15 amino acids long. The CDR3 loop reads CASSHGAGGLTEAFF. As DNA, the CDR3 is TGTGCCAGCAGCCATGGCGCAGGGGGGCTCACTGAAGCTTTCTTT. Variable domain in full (rest from reference TRBV5-5 and TRBJ1-1): DAGVTQSPTHLIKTRGQQVTLRCSPISGHKSVSWYQQVLGQGPQFIFQYYEKEERGRGNFPDRFSARQFPNYSSELNVNALLLGDSALYLCASSHGAGGLTEAFFGQGTRLTVV.

The sample holds many counts of this clonotype. CDR3 loop: CASSPTRGGTGQPQHF. The CDR3 DNA reads TGTGCCAGCTCACCCACCCGGGGGGGCACGGGTCAGCCCCAGCATTTT. The J gene is TRBJ1-5, the V gene TRBV18; D perhaps matches TRBD1 (6 bases). Germline V gene data show CDR1 as KGHSH and CDR2 as LQKENI. The germline V and J ends were trimmed by 3 bases and 6 bases, with 18 bases remaining between them. The CDR3 is 16 residues long.

This clonotype was counted ten times or more. The J gene is TRBJ2-1, the V gene TRBV12-3 or TRBV12-4; 7 nucleotides match TRBD2. The V and J ends lost 0 bases and 4 bases, in that order; junction bases with no gene match: 0. This CDR3 is 14 amino acids long. CDR3 protein: CASSLAGGYNEQFF. In DNA, the CDR3 is TGTGCCAGCAGTTTAGCGGGGGGGTACAATGAGCAGTTCTTC.

Only one count was recorded for this clonotype. The chain employs TRBV4-3 and TRBJ1-2, with D hard to call. This CDR3 has 15 residues. CDR1 is LGHNA, CDR2 YSLEER, per germline. V gave up 1 base and J gave up 2 bases, with 11 bases separating them. CDR3 sequence (DNA): TGCGCCAGCAGCCAAGTTAAAGGGTCGAACTATGGCTACACCTTC. As protein: CASSQVKGSNYGYTF.

The chain links TRBV11-2 to TRBJ1-1; tentatively, D is TRBD1 (6 bases). CDR1 SGHAT and CDR2 FQNNGV come from the germline V gene. The germline V and J ends were trimmed by 7 bases and 0 bases, with 18 bases remaining between them. This CDR3 has 16 residues. Here the CDR3 DNA reads TGTGCCAGCACGTCCCATCCTCGGGACATGAACACTGAAGCTTTCTTT. Residues: CASTSHPRDMNTEAFF.

Only a few counts were recorded for this clonotype. V is TRBV7-9 and J is TRBJ2-1; 12 nucleotides match TRBD2. This CDR3 has 16 residues. Germline lookup yields CDR1 SEHNR and CDR2 FQNEAQ (reference sequence). V was clipped by 5 bases and J by 4 bases; unmatched bases: 6. CDR3 coding DNA: TGTGCCAGCAGCCCCCGGACTAGCGGGACGTACAATGAGCAGTTCTTC. It is translated as CASSPRTSGTYNEQFF.

Many counts were recorded for this clonotype. The chain carries TRBV2 and TRBJ1-1; D is perhaps TRBD1 (5 bases). The V gene's germline CDR1 is SNHLY and CDR2 FYNNEI. V shed 6 bases and J shed 2 bases, with 13 bases lying between them. CDR3 length: 14 residues. The CDR3 DNA is TGTGCCAGCAGCGGGGGACGGGGTAACACTGAAGCTTTCTTT. Its translation is CASSGGRGNTEAFF.

The chain combines TRBV6-4 with TRBJ2-2; the D gene is possibly TRBD1 (5 bases). V lost 2 bases, J lost 5 bases, and 9 bases lay in between. Germline values: CDR1 MRHNA, CDR2 SNTAGT. This CDR3 contains 14 residues. In DNA form, the CDR3 reads TGTGCCAGCAGTGACCAGGGATGGACCGGGGAGCTGTTTTTT. Its translation is CASSDQGWTGELFF.

This clonotype came up a few times. The chain joins TRBV12-3 or TRBV12-4 to TRBJ2-3; maybe TRBD1 (5 bases). With 2 bases removed from V and 3 bases from J, the gap between germline ends came to 15 bases. This CDR3 is 16 amino acids long. CDR3 DNA sequence: TGTGCCAGCAGTTTATGGGGCATAGGAACTACAGATACGCAGTATTTT. Its protein is CASSLWGIGTTDTQYF.

This clonotype was counted a few times. The J gene is TRBJ2-3, the V gene TRBV5-5; 7 nucleotides agree with TRBD1. In germline, CDR1 is SGHKS, CDR2 YYEKEE (reference sequence). Trimming cost V 0 bases and J 5 bases; bases outside gene matches: 3. This CDR3 region has 14 residues. CDR3: CASSLGQGGDTQYF. As DNA, the CDR3 is TGTGCCAGCAGCTTGGGACAGGGTGGAGATACGCAGTATTTT.

V gene TRBV7-6 combines with J gene TRBJ2-7, with D maybe TRBD1 (6 bases). The CDR3 extends over 14 amino acids. V shed 7 bases and J shed 1 base, with 14 bases lying between them. Germline V gives CDR1 SGHVS, CDR2 FNYEAQ. The CDR3 reads CASTTGTYSYEQYF. CDR3 sequence (DNA): TGTGCCAGCACTACCGGGACATATTCCTACGAGCAGTACTTC.

This clonotype has at least ten counts. This chain joins TRBV20-1 and TRBJ1-3, with D possibly matching TRBD1 (5 bases). Germline V gene data show CDR1 as DFQATT and CDR2 as SNEGSKA (reference sequence). V was shortened by 3 bases and J by 2 bases, with 11 bases between the two germline ends. This CDR3 region has 14 residues. CDR3 bases: TGCAGTGCTAGGGGGGAAGCGGCTGGAAACACCATATATTTT. Translation gives CSARGEAAGNTIYF.

The CDR3 DNA is TGTGCCAGCAGGGCGAGGAGGAGCGGGAGTCCCCATGAGCAGTTCTTC. This translates into CASRARRSGSPHEQFF. The J gene is TRBJ2-1, the V gene TRBV27; 8 positions agree with TRBD2. The CDR3 covers 16 residues. The germline V gene has CDR1 MNHEY and CDR2 SMNVEV (reference sequence). The trim removed 6 bases at V and 8 bases at J, leaving 15 bases unmatched.

V gene TRBV18 combines with J gene TRBJ1-5, with 10 bases aligning to TRBD1. The CDR3 is 16 residues long. V shed 5 bases, J shed 0 bases, and the junction held 4 bases outside the gene matches. CDR1 and CDR2 from the germline V gene are KGHSH and LQKENI. DNA of the CDR3: TGTGCCAGCTCAGGACAGGGGGGAAGTAGCAATCAGCCCCAGCATTTT. Protein: CASSGQGGSSNQPQHF.

The V gene is TRBV5-1, the J gene TRBJ1-2; tentatively, D is TRBD1 (5 bases). V dropped 0 bases and J dropped 7 bases, with 10 bases sitting between them. The CDR3 runs to 13 residues. Germline loops: CDR1 SGHRS, CDR2 YFSETQ. The CDR3 region is CASSLDRSLGYTF. As DNA, the CDR3 is TGCGCCAGCAGCTTGGACAGGTCGCTTGGCTACACCTTC.

In DNA form, the CDR3 reads TGTGCCAGCAGTAGGGACTCTGGGGCCAACGTCCTGACTTTC. The encoded protein is CASSRDSGANVLTF. The chain has TRBV28 and TRBJ2-6; D unresolved. Trimming shortened V by 5 bases and J by 0 bases, and 5 bases separated the two germline ends. Germline assignment: CDR1 MDHEN and CDR2 SYDVKM. The CDR3 spans 14 residues.

This clonotype occurred a few times. The chain employs TRBV20-1 and TRBJ1-6, with a weak D call TRBD1 (5 bases). The CDR3 covers 14 residues. V gave up 0 bases and J gave up 7 bases, with 10 bases separating them. Germline CDR1 is DFQATT and CDR2 is SNEGSKA (reference sequence). The CDR3 coding sequence is TGCAGTGCTAGAGACGGGGGACTGAATTCACCCCTCCACTTT. The encoded protein is CSARDGGLNSPLHF.

Worth noting for this clonotype: Germline and junction disagree at one end, which may indicate a read error. The chain combines TRBV6-1 with TRBJ2-1; 9 positions agree with TRBD2. The germline V gene has CDR1 MNHNS and CDR2 SASEGT. The CDR3 length is 15 residues. CDR3 nucleotide sequence: TGTACCAGCGCGGGGGGGAAAGGTACCTACAATGAGCAGTTCTTC. Translated, it gives CTSAGGKGTYNEQFF.

The rearrangement links TRBV6-2 or TRBV6-3 to TRBJ2-1; D gene ambiguous. V was pared by 2 bases and J by 4 bases, with 9 bases between. The CDR3 contains 14 residues. The germline gives CDR1 MNHEY, CDR2 SVGEGT. The CDR3 protein is CASSYADIYNEQFF. Here the CDR3 DNA reads TGTGCCAGCAGTTACGCCGACATTTACAATGAGCAGTTCTTC.